These 23 T cell receptor beta chains were all obtained from the same sample, sequenced in a study of radiotherapy plus CTLA-4 blockade in lung cancer. The table came from immunoSEQ multiplex PCR; TCRdb's copy has only in-frame clones and leaves some out. The table has about 40,000 clones, just under 80% seen once. Material: peripheral blood, obtained from a patient treated with radiotherapy plus ipilimumab. The receptors here all came from a human donor with non-small cell lung cancer that progressed on radiotherapy plus ipilimumab.

This chain links TRBV2 with TRBJ1-5; TRBD1 aligns across 8 bases. The V gene end was trimmed by 6 bases and the J gene end by 4 bases; junction bases not matched to a gene: 8. CDR3 length equals 15 residues. Germline CDR1 reads SNHLY; CDR2 reads FYNNEI. In DNA form, the CDR3 reads TGTGCCAGCAGCCGGACAGGGATGGGAAATCAGCCCCAGCATTTT. Protein sequence: CASSRTGMGNQPQHF. Complete variable domain (other parts from reference TRBV2 and TRBJ1-5): EPEVTQTPSHQVTQMGQEVILRCVPISNHLYFYWYRQILGQKVEFLVSFYNNEISEKSEIFDDQFSVERPDGSNFTLKIRSTKLEDSAMYFCASSRTGMGNQPQHFGDGTRLSIL.

The chain uses TRBV5-1 and TRBJ2-7; 8 nucleotides match TRBD1. Germline V lookup: CDR1 SGHRS, CDR2 YFSETQ. The CDR3 runs to 16 residues. J gave up 0 bases and V 4 bases, and 9 bases lay outside the gene matches. CDR3 DNA sequence: TGCGCCAGCAGCGGTACAGGGGGGCCGAGCTCCTACGAGCAGTACTTC. Translated, it gives CASSGTGGPSSYEQYF.

J is TRBJ2-1 and V is TRBV6-5, with 7 nucleotides matching TRBD1. Germline CDR1 MNHEY, CDR2 SVGAGI. V shed 5 bases, J shed 5 bases, and the junction held 9 bases outside the gene matches. The CDR3 runs to 15 residues. The CDR3 DNA is TGTGCCAGCAGTCGAACAGGGGCCGCCGACAATGAGCAGTTCTTC. Translation gives CASSRTGAADNEQFF.

The chain links TRBV4-3 to TRBJ2-3, with TRBD1 matching over 8 bases. V lost 2 bases to trimming and J lost 8 bases; unmatched junction nucleotides: 9. This CDR3 has 15 residues. Germline V gene data show CDR1 as LGHNA and CDR2 as YSLEER. CDR3 protein: CASSQNRGIYGTQYF. DNA for the CDR3: TGCGCCAGCAGCCAAAACAGGGGGATCTATGGTACGCAGTATTTT.

This sequence joins TRBV29-1 and TRBJ2-5; 8 nucleotides agree with TRBD1. The CDR3 loop spans 12 amino acids. Germline V gene lookup returns CDR1 SQVTM and CDR2 ANQGSEA. Unmatched junction bases numbered 10, after V lost 6 bases and J lost 10 bases. The CDR3 region has the DNA TGCAGCGTCGCTGACACAGGGGGAGGCCAGTACTTC. This gives the protein CSVADTGGGQYF.

The chain uses TRBV5-4 and TRBJ2-5; D is possibly TRBD2 (6 bases). Trimming cost V 7 bases and J 2 bases, with 15 bases left between them. The CDR3 runs to 14 residues. The germline V gene has CDR1 SGHNT and CDR2 YYREEE (reference sequence). The DNA of the CDR3 is TGTGCCAGCGGGAGTGGGGGGATTCAAGAGACCCAGTACTTC. Protein product: CASGSGGIQETQYF.

This clone appeared a few times. The rearrangement uses TRBV10-3 and TRBJ2-7, with a tentative D call TRBD2 (6 bases). V was pared by 7 bases and J by 5 bases, with 15 bases between. The CDR3 is 13 amino acids. The germline gives CDR1 ENHRY, CDR2 SYGVKD. CDR3 bases: TGTGCCATCAACCCGGGAGTCTCGAACGAGCAGTACTTC. This gives the protein CAINPGVSNEQYF.

This clone was counted between two and nine times. This chain uses TRBV6-5 with TRBJ1-1; D possibly corresponds to TRBD1 (5 bases). This CDR3 region has 14 residues. CDR1 is MNHEY, CDR2 SVGAGI, per germline. The V and J ends lost 3 bases and 6 bases respectively, with 14 bases between them. The DNA for the CDR3 is TGTGCCAGCAGTTATCGGGGGTTGAGGCCTGAAGCTTTCTTT. As protein: CASSYRGLRPEAFF.

The CDR3 DNA is TGCGCCAGCAGCCACTCCTCGGGACAGGGGAACCACGAGCAGTACTTC. This translates into CASSHSSGQGNHEQYF. The V and J genes are TRBV4-1 and TRBJ2-7; 10 bases line up with TRBD1. J was trimmed by 5 bases and V by 3 bases; bases with no gene match: 10. Germline CDR1 reads MGHRA; CDR2 reads YSYEKL. The length of the CDR3 is 16 residues.

The chain combines TRBV7-2 with TRBJ1-2; TRBD1 matches 10 bases. Per the germline V gene, CDR1 is SGHTA and CDR2 is FQGNSA. The CDR3 loop spans 15 amino acids. The J segment lost 6 bases and the V segment lost 5 bases, leaving 9 bases of the junction unmatched. The CDR3 is CASSLSGTGVNGYTF. The CDR3 nucleotides read TGTGCCAGCAGCCTCTCCGGGACAGGGGTTAATGGCTACACCTTC.

The chain employs TRBV28 and TRBJ1-1, with TRBD1 matching 7 bases. V lost 6 bases and J lost 1; bases outside the gene matches: 5. This CDR3 has 14 amino acids. Germline V gene lookup returns CDR1 MDHEN and CDR2 SYDVKM. DNA of the CDR3: TGTGCCAGCAGCGACAGGGCTAGGAACACTGAAGCTTTCTTT. This sequence encodes CASSDRARNTEAFF.

This clone was counted only a few times. This chain's CDR3 is CASSQDLRGGNQPQHF. In nucleotides, the CDR3 is TGCGCCAGCAGCCAAGATTTGCGGGGCGGCAATCAGCCCCAGCATTTT. This chain joins TRBV4-3 and TRBJ1-5, with a weak D call TRBD1 (5 bases). The germline gives CDR1 LGHNA, CDR2 YSLEER. The length of the CDR3 is 16 residues. Trimming removed 0 bases at V and 2 bases at J, with 11 bases between.

The V gene is TRBV6-6, the J gene TRBJ2-7, with a possible D match to TRBD2 (7 bases). CDR1 is MNHNY, CDR2 SVGAGI, per germline (reference sequence). This CDR3 has 16 residues. V was shortened by 6 bases and J by 0 bases, with 18 bases between the two germline ends. The chain's CDR3 is CASRPAGAVLSYEQYF. CDR3 nucleotide sequence: TGTGCCAGCAGACCCGCGGGGGCAGTCCTCTCCTACGAGCAGTACTTC.

The V call is TRBV5-1, the J call TRBJ2-5; TRBD2 agrees at 13 bases. The CDR3 spans 17 residues. Trimming at V came to 0 bases and at J to 4 bases, leaving 6 bases not matched to a gene. The V gene's germline CDR1 is SGHRS and CDR2 YFSETQ. The CDR3 coding sequence is TGCGCCAGCAGCTTGGCAACTAGCGGGGGGGCATCAGAGACCCAGTACTTC. Amino acid sequence: CASSLATSGGASETQYF.

The gene calls are TRBV5-1 and TRBJ2-5; 7 bases line up with TRBD1. There are 14 residues in the CDR3. The germline V gene has CDR1 SGHRS and CDR2 YFSETQ. Trimming at V came to 4 bases and at J to 1 base, leaving 4 bases not matched to a gene. Here the CDR3 reads CASSLGQVQETQYF. Written as DNA, the CDR3 is TGCGCCAGCAGCCTTGGACAGGTCCAAGAGACCCAGTACTTC. The full variable domain, rest sourced from reference TRBV5-1 and TRBJ2-5, is KAGVTQTPRYLIKTRGQQVTLSCSPISGHRSVSWYQQTPGQGLQFLFEYFSETQRNKGNFPGRFSGRQFSNSRSEMNVSTLELGDSALYLCASSLGQVQETQYFGPGTRLLVL.

The CDR3 here is CASRPGQGNNQPQHF. CDR3 nucleotide sequence: TGTGCCAGCAGGCCGGGACAGGGAAACAATCAGCCCCAGCATTTT. V gene TRBV6-5 combines with J gene TRBJ1-5; 9 nucleotides align to TRBD1. Germline trimming cut 6 bases from V and 3 bases from J; bases unmatched to any gene: 6. The V gene's germline CDR1 is MNHEY and CDR2 SVGAGI. CDR3 length: 15 amino acids.

This chain connects TRBV7-9 to TRBJ2-5, with 8 bases fitting TRBD2. Germline V gene sequence: CDR1 SEHNR, CDR2 FQNEAQ (reference sequence). The junction had 7 bases not matched to a gene; V was cut back by 5 bases and J by 2 bases. The CDR3 is 15 amino acids. CDR3 in DNA: TGTGCCAGCAGCCCTGGGACTAGAAAACAAGAGACCCAGTACTTC. Translating it yields CASSPGTRKQETQYF.

The V and J genes are TRBV2 and TRBJ1-5; D is ambiguous. This CDR3 comprises 14 residues. Deletions cut 1 base from V and 2 bases from J, with 6 bases between. Germline lookup yields CDR1 SNHLY and CDR2 FYNNEI. CDR3 sequence: CASSEGTGNQPQHF. CDR3 in DNA: TGTGCCAGCAGTGAAGGAACTGGCAATCAGCCCCAGCATTTT.

The J gene is TRBJ1-5, the V gene TRBV19, with 8 bases identical to TRBD1. Germline values: CDR1 LNHDA, CDR2 SQIVND (reference sequence). CDR3 length: 16 residues. The junction had 8 bases not matched to a gene; V was cut back by 7 bases and J by 0 bases. This chain's CDR3 is CASTGQGTNSNQPQHF. The CDR3 DNA reads as TGTGCCAGTACAGGACAGGGAACTAATAGCAATCAGCCCCAGCATTTT.

The gene calls are TRBV6-1 and TRBJ2-7; D possibly corresponds to TRBD1 (5 bases). V dropped 2 bases and J dropped 2 bases, with 7 bases sitting between them. This CDR3 has 13 amino acids. The germline V gene encodes CDR1 MNHNS and CDR2 SASEGT. Written as DNA, the CDR3 is TGTGCCAGCAGTGAACAGGGAACCTACGAGCAGTACTTC. This encodes CASSEQGTYEQYF.

The genes are TRBV27 and TRBJ2-5; a possible D gene is TRBD2 (6 bases). Trimming left V 2 bases short and J 3 bases short, with 16 bases between. The CDR3 spans 16 residues. CDR1 MNHEY and CDR2 SMNVEV come from the germline V gene (reference sequence). CDR3 region: CASSLGGNRRKETQYF. The CDR3 coding sequence is TGTGCCAGCAGTTTAGGAGGGAACAGAAGAAAAGAGACCCAGTACTTC.

The chain recombines TRBV7-6 with TRBJ1-3; D not certain. V was trimmed by 3 bases and J by 2 bases, leaving 11 bases between them. CDR1 and CDR2 from the germline V gene are SGHVS and FNYEAQ. The CDR3 sequence is 15 residues long. CDR3 loop: CASSFMSPAGNTIYF. In DNA, the CDR3 is TGTGCCAGCAGCTTCATGTCCCCGGCTGGAAACACCATATATTTT.

The chain recombines TRBV5-6 with TRBJ2-7, with 11 bases that match TRBD1. The length of the CDR3 is 16 residues. Losses at the gene ends were 0 bases for V and 2 bases for J; bases not matched to a gene: 4. Germline assignment: CDR1 SGHDT and CDR2 YYEEEE. The chain's CDR3 is CASSLAGTGGPYEQYF. CDR3 coding DNA: TGTGCCAGCAGCTTGGCCGGGACAGGGGGGCCCTACGAGCAGTACTTC.